Listed here are 22 T cell receptor beta chains from one sample, sequenced in a study of STAT3 mutations in large granular lymphocyte leukemia. Findings and caveats of the study: At least one immunodominant TCR beta clonotype appeared in every T-cell large granular lymphocyte leukemia patient.

Sequenced by immunoSEQ multiplex PCR; TCRdb stores in-frame clones only, minus some. The sample lists over 4,000 clones; 82% were seen once. Their cognate antigens are unknown. Source material: peripheral blood mononuclear cells. Source of these receptors: a boy between 10 and 17 years old with T-cell large granular lymphocyte leukemia. Some clones in this sample may be carry-over from other donors' samples.

The chain links TRBV13 to TRBJ2-7; the D is unclear. V lost 5 bases and J lost 4, with 9 bases in between. The germline V gene has CDR1 PRHDT and CDR2 FYEKMQ (reference sequence). The CDR3 runs to 12 residues. CDR3 bases: TGTGCCAGCAGCCCATGGGGATACGAGCAGTACTTC. This codes for CASSPWGYEQYF.

J is TRBJ1-5 and V is TRBV7-2; 7 bases map to TRBD1. V dropped 4 bases and J dropped 0; count of bases not matched to a gene: 6. This CDR3 is built from 16 residues. Germline-derived CDR1 and CDR2 are SGHTA and FQGNSA. CDR3 region: CASSSGQPYSNQPQHF. The CDR3 nucleotides are TGTGCCAGCAGCTCGGGACAGCCCTATAGCAATCAGCCCCAGCATTTT.

The rearrangement joins TRBV30 to TRBJ1-2, with no clear D. Trimming cost V 2 bases and J 8 bases, with 12 bases left between them. Germline V gene lookup returns CDR1 GTSNPN and CDR2 SVGIG (reference sequence). This CDR3 comprises 12 residues. CDR3 coding DNA: TGTGCCTGGAGTTTATCGAGCGGAGGCTACACCTTC. It encodes CAWSLSSGGYTF. Filled out from reference TRBV30 and TRBJ1-2, the complete variable domain reads SQTIHQWPATLVQPVGSPLSLECTVEGTSNPNLYWYRQAAGRGLQLLFYSVGIGQISSEVPQNLSASRPQDRQFILSSKKLLLSDSGFYLCAWSLSSGGYTFGSGTRLTVV.

Of note for this clone: Sequence at one end of the junction differs from germline and may be a read error. The rearrangement uses TRBV4-2 and TRBJ2-6, with D possibly TRBD1 on 6 matching bases. This CDR3 comprises 16 residues. Germline V CDR1 and CDR2: LGHNA, YNFKEQ. The CDR3 loop reads CASSEEGVSGANVLTF. The CDR3 DNA sequence: TGTGCCAGCAGCGAAGAGGGGGTCTCTGGGGCCAACGTCCTGACTTTC.

V usage is TRBV6-5 and J usage is TRBJ2-7; TRBD1 is a possible D gene (6 bases). Trimming took off 2 bases at V and 3 bases at J, with 17 bases between the two ends. This CDR3 has 16 residues. Germline CDR1 reads MNHEY; CDR2 reads SVGAGI. This chain's CDR3 is CASSYLTGSPDYEQYF. CDR3 nucleotides: TGTGCCAGCAGTTACCTTACAGGGTCTCCGGACTACGAGCAGTACTTC.

The genes are TRBV5-1 and TRBJ2-7; 9 bases map to TRBD1. This CDR3 region has 14 residues. J was trimmed by 7 bases and V by 2 bases; bases with no gene match: 7. Germline CDR1 is SGHRS and CDR2 is YFSETQ. This CDR3 reads CASSFTGTGWEQYF. The CDR3, as DNA: TGCGCCAGCAGCTTTACCGGGACAGGGTGGGAGCAGTACTTC.

The gene calls are TRBV5-1 and TRBJ2-3; D tentatively reads TRBD1 or TRBD2 (5 bases each). Germline V gives CDR1 SGHRS, CDR2 YFSETQ. The CDR3 is 15 amino acids. Trimming took off 0 bases at V and 6 bases at J, with 14 bases between the two ends. CDR3 region: CASSLEGRAADTQYF. CDR3 DNA sequence: TGCGCCAGCAGCTTGGAGGGACGGGCCGCCGATACGCAGTATTTT.

The chain combines TRBV27 with TRBJ2-1; the D is unclear. V was shortened by 7 bases and J by 2 bases, with 12 bases between the two germline ends. Germline values: CDR1 MNHEY, CDR2 SMNVEV (reference sequence). This CDR3 spans 14 amino acids. CDR3 nucleotide sequence: TGTGCCAGCACCCTCATAGGCACCTACAATGAGCAGTTCTTC. Translated: CASTLIGTYNEQFF.

Only one count was recorded for this clone. The genes are TRBV5-1 and TRBJ2-6, with TRBD2 as a possible D gene (5 bases). Trimming removed 4 bases at V and 2 bases at J, with 10 bases between. The length of the CDR3 is 15 residues. Germline CDR1 reads SGHRS; CDR2 reads YFSETQ. CDR3 nucleotide sequence: TGCGCCAGCAGCGAGAGGGCTACTGGGGCCAACGTCCTGACTTTC. It yields the protein CASSERATGANVLTF.

The rearrangement joins TRBV30 to TRBJ1-6; unclear D gene. Per germline, CDR1 GTSNPN and CDR2 SVGIG (reference sequence). The CDR3 totals 12 residues. The ends were cut back, 3 bases at V and 13 bases at J, with 13 bases in the middle. The CDR3 bases are TGTGCCTGGAGCACCACACTGCGGCCCCTCCACTTT. Protein product: CAWSTTLRPLHF.

Only a few counts were recorded for this clone. V is TRBV28 and J is TRBJ1-5, with D unclear. The germline V gene encodes CDR1 MDHEN and CDR2 SYDVKM. V was cut by 6 bases and J by 1 base, with 10 bases left in between. CDR3 length: 14 residues. This CDR3 reads CASSLQQSNQPQHF. Written as DNA, the CDR3 is TGTGCCAGCAGCCTTCAACAGAGCAATCAGCCCCAGCATTTT.

The chain has TRBV29-1 and TRBJ2-7; D is possibly TRBD2 (6 bases). V lost 0 bases to trimming and J lost 3 bases, with 15 bases between them. Germline CDR1 reads SQVTM; CDR2 reads ANQGSEA. The CDR3 loop spans 15 amino acids. The CDR3 region is CSVEDSRESIYEQYF. For the CDR3, the DNA is TGCAGCGTTGAAGATTCACGGGAGTCTATCTACGAGCAGTACTTC.

The J gene is TRBJ1-5, the V gene TRBV30; D perhaps matches TRBD1 (5 bases). The CDR3 extends over 14 amino acids. In germline, CDR1 is GTSNPN, CDR2 SVGIG (reference sequence). Trimming pared 0 bases from V and 7 bases from J, leaving 13 bases between. CDR3 nucleotides: TGTGCCTGGAGTGTCATGGGGACCGGGCAGCCCCAGCATTTT. Its translation is CAWSVMGTGQPQHF. Full variable domain (remainder filled in from reference TRBV30 and TRBJ1-5): SQTIHQWPATLVQPVGSPLSLECTVEGTSNPNLYWYRQAAGRGLQLLFYSVGIGQISSEVPQNLSASRPQDRQFILSSKKLLLSDSGFYLCAWSVMGTGQPQHFGDGTRLSIL.

V is TRBV5-4 and J is TRBJ2-5, with 10 bases fitting TRBD1. J was trimmed by 5 bases and V by 3 bases; bases with no gene match: 4. This CDR3 is built from 14 residues. Germline loops: CDR1 SGHNT, CDR2 YYREEE (reference sequence). The CDR3 DNA follows: TGTGCCAGCAGCTGGGACAGGGGTGGGGAGACCCAGTACTTC. Translated, it gives CASSWDRGGETQYF. The full variable domain, in which reference TRBV5-4 and TRBJ2-5 provide the parts outside the CDR3, is ETGVTQSPTHLIKTRGQQVTLRCSSQSGHNTVSWYQQALGQGPQFIFQYYREEENGRGNFPPRFSGLQFPNYSSELNVNALELDDSALYLCASSWDRGGETQYFGPGTRLLVL.

The table lists this clone with a count of one. This sequence joins TRBV5-4 and TRBJ2-3; the D is unclear. The CDR3 contains 14 residues. Germline CDR1 is SGHNT and CDR2 is YYREEE (reference sequence). The V end was cut by 0 bases, the J end by 2 bases, with 7 bases between. CDR3 amino acids: CASSLGHYTDTQYF. In DNA, the CDR3 is TGTGCCAGCAGCTTGGGACACTACACAGATACGCAGTATTTT.

The chain couples TRBV5-4 to TRBJ1-1; D remains unclear. V lost 5 bases and J lost 6, with 14 bases in between. The CDR3 covers 13 residues. CDR1 is SGHNT, CDR2 YYREEE, per germline (reference sequence). CDR3 in DNA: TGTGCCAGCAGACTACAGAATCGTCCTGAAGCTTTCTTT. Protein product: CASRLQNRPEAFF.

The J gene is TRBJ1-1, the V gene TRBV30; 12 nucleotides align to TRBD1. The CDR3 covers 16 residues. CDR1 is GTSNPN, CDR2 SVGIG, per germline (reference sequence). The V and J ends lost 3 bases and 4 bases, in that order; junction bases with no gene match: 9. CDR3 in DNA: TGTGCCTGGAGCCCTAGGGACAGGGGGCTCCTCACTGAAGCTTTCTTT. Residues: CAWSPRDRGLLTEAFF.

The V gene is TRBV7-2, the J gene TRBJ2-1; D possibly corresponds to TRBD1 (5 bases). V lost 2 bases and J 7 bases, leaving 6 bases between the germline ends. Germline CDR1 reads SGHTA; CDR2 reads FQGNSA. The CDR3 contains 12 residues. The CDR3 loop reads CASSLQGNEQFF. CDR3 nucleotides: TGTGCCAGCAGCTTACAGGGAAATGAGCAGTTCTTC.

V is TRBV6-1 and J is TRBJ1-6; D is perhaps TRBD1 (5 bases). Germline V gene lookup returns CDR1 MNHNS and CDR2 SASEGT. Trimming cost V 6 bases and J 8 bases, with 17 bases left between them. The CDR3 is 15 amino acids. Written as DNA, the CDR3 is TGTGCCAGCAGCCCAGGGTTCTGGGATCATTCACCCCTCCACTTT. It specifies CASSPGFWDHSPLHF.

The rearrangement uses TRBV30 and TRBJ2-7, with 7 bases fitting TRBD1. The CDR3 is 15 amino acids. V trimming: 0 bases; J trimming: 6 bases; junction bases outside the gene matches: 11. The germline CDR1 and CDR2 sequences are GTSNPN and SVGIG (reference sequence). CDR3 loop: CAWSVPEQGRGEQYF. The CDR3 DNA reads TGTGCCTGGAGTGTACCCGAACAGGGGAGAGGCGAGCAGTACTTC.

This clone was picked up one time. This chain links TRBV5-1 with TRBJ1-1; D not resolved. The CDR3 runs to 15 residues. Germline lookup yields CDR1 SGHRS and CDR2 YFSETQ. V lost 4 bases, J lost 2 bases, and 15 bases lay in between. This CDR3 is CASSVREGGNTEAFF. The CDR3 region has the DNA TGCGCCAGCAGCGTCCGTGAGGGCGGCAACACTGAAGCTTTCTTT.

This sequence joins TRBV5-1 and TRBJ1-1; 7 bases are shared with TRBD1. Germline-derived CDR1 and CDR2 are SGHRS and YFSETQ. The CDR3 is 16 residues long. Unmatched junction bases numbered 12, after V lost 2 bases and J lost 5 bases. CDR3 in DNA: TGCGCCAGCAGCTTACAGGGGCGCGGGGTACGGACTGAAGCTTTCTTT. Its translation is CASSLQGRGVRTEAFF. The full variable domain, rest sourced from reference TRBV5-1 and TRBJ1-1, is KAGVTQTPRYLIKTRGQQVTLSCSPISGHRSVSWYQQTPGQGLQFLFEYFSETQRNKGNFPGRFSGRQFSNSRSEMNVSTLELGDSALYLCASSLQGRGVRTEAFFGQGTRLTVV.